This TCR beta chain was observed in a study of blood T cell repertoires in COVID-19. Assay: immunoSEQ multiplex PCR; the TCRdb copy retains only in-frame clones and omits some. The table lists 140,000 to 150,000 clones, about nine tenths of them singletons. The CDR3 loop spans 13 amino acids. Trimming removed 5 bases from V and 4 bases from J; junction bases left unmatched: 5. The germline V gene encodes CDR1 SGHKS and CDR2 YYEKEE (reference sequence). The sequence was collected from a man aged 45-65 years who had recovered from COVID-19. The sample was PBMCs or T cells enriched from blood (not recorded which). This chain links TRBV5-5 with TRBJ1-2, with 7 bases identical to TRBD1. As DNA, the CDR3 is TGTGCCAGCAGTTCCGGGACAGCCTATGGCTACACCTTC. Its protein product is CASSSGTAYGYTF. Full variable domain (missing parts from reference TRBV5-5 and TRBJ1-2): DAGVTQSPTHLIKTRGQQVTLRCSPISGHKSVSWYQQVLGQGPQFIFQYYEKEERGRGNFPDRFSARQFPNYSSELNVNALLLGDSALYLCASSSGTAYGYTFGSGTRLTVV.